This T cell receptor beta chain appears in the sequencing data of a study of shared clonotypes between healthy human individuals. Study summary: Three men and a couple of women, aged 18 to 49, were donors. Study findings and constraints: Among the subsets, naive ones generally showed larger estimated richness than memory ones.

This clone was counted only a few times. What it binds is not known. Naive CD8 cells were CD45RO-negative, positively selected for CCR7, excluding terminally differentiated effector memory CD45RA+ cells. This CDR3 is 15 amino acids long. Trimming at V came to 2 bases and at J to 4 bases, leaving 3 bases not matched to a gene. CDR1 is ENHRY, CDR2 SYGVKD, per germline. An assay was performed, and its level was deep. The table came from immunoSEQ multiplex PCR; TCRdb's copy has only in-frame clones and leaves some out. The table has about 2 million clones, 85% to 95% seen once. This chain uses TRBV10-3 with TRBJ2-2, with 8 nucleotides matching TRBD2. The sequence derives from a young man in good health. The sequenced sample consisted of naive CD8+ T cells sorted from blood. CDR3 bases: TGTGCCATCAGTGAGACGGGAGGGCCCACCGGGGAGCTGTTTTTT. Amino acid sequence: CAISETGGPTGELFF.